What follows are 27 T cell receptor beta chains derived from one specimen sequenced in a study of cytomegalovirus exposure and HLA in healthy donors. 60 Vbeta and 13 Jbeta primers were used in PCR. Method: immunoSEQ multiplex PCR; TCRdb's copy keeps in-frame clones and lacks some. The table lists over 150,000 clones, around four fifths of them singletons. Material for sequencing was PBMCs. The receptors stem from a woman in her 50s in good health and CMV-seronegative.

V gene TRBV7-8 combines with J gene TRBJ1-1, with TRBD1 identical over 7 bases. After removal of 5 bases from V and 8 bases from J, the junction contained 8 bases not matched to a gene. This CDR3 is 13 amino acids long. The germline V gene encodes CDR1 SGHVS and CDR2 FQNEAQ. The CDR3, as DNA: TGTGCCAGCAGCCCCCAGAGGACAGGCGAAGCTTTCTTT. This translates into CASSPQRTGEAFF. The whole variable domain, remainder taken from reference TRBV7-8 and TRBJ1-1, is GAGVSQSPRYKVAKRGQDVALRCDPISGHVSLFWYQQALGQGPEFLTYFQNEAQLDKSGLPSDRFFAERPEGSVSTLKIQRTQQEDSAVYLCASSPQRTGEAFFGQGTRLTVV.

The chain couples TRBV14 to TRBJ2-7, with 9 positions matching TRBD2. CDR1 SGHDN and CDR2 FVKESK come from the germline V gene. Unmatched junction bases numbered 14, after V lost 4 bases and J lost 4 bases. This CDR3 is 17 amino acids long. For the CDR3, the DNA is TGTGCCAGCAGCCTTAATATAGCGGGAGCTCTACCATACGAGCAGTACTTC. Its translation is CASSLNIAGALPYEQYF.

This clone was picked up a small number of times. The V and J genes are TRBV2 and TRBJ1-4, with 8 nucleotides matching TRBD1. Losses at the gene ends were 7 bases for V and 0 bases for J; bases not matched to a gene: 4. The CDR3 runs 15 residues. Germline V gene data show CDR1 as SNHLY and CDR2 as FYNNEI. The CDR3, as DNA: TGTGCCAGCATGGACAGGGCAACAACTAATGAAAAACTGTTTTTT. Its protein product is CASMDRATTNEKLFF.

This chain links TRBV11-2 with TRBJ1-5; D not resolved. CDR1 is SGHAT and CDR2 is FQNNGV in the germline V gene. The CDR3 runs to 15 residues. Trimming took off 0 bases at V and 4 bases at J, with 10 bases between the two ends. This CDR3 reads CASSLDGQENQPQHF. The CDR3, as DNA: TGTGCCAGCAGCTTAGATGGTCAGGAAAATCAGCCCCAGCATTTT.

On this clone: One end of the junction is discordant with germline, which a read error may explain. Other DNA sequences in the same sample also yield this CDR3. The chain links TRBV25-1 to TRBJ2-1; TRBD1 matches at 8 bases. The CDR3 length is 15 residues. In germline, CDR1 is MGHDK, CDR2 SYGVNS. CDR3 sequence (DNA): TGTGCTAGCAAGACGTCCGGGACAGGATACAATGAGCAGTTCTTC. This codes for CASKTSGTGYNEQFF.

This clone has a handful of counts. The rearrangement uses TRBV30 and TRBJ1-2, with a tentative D call TRBD1 (6 bases). Per the germline V gene, CDR1 is GTSNPN and CDR2 is SVGIG (reference sequence). V gave up 4 bases and J gave up 2 bases, with 8 bases separating them. This CDR3 is built from 12 residues. In nucleotides, the CDR3 is TGTGCCTGGACAGGGGAAAACTATGGCTACACCTTC. Amino acids: CAWTGENYGYTF.

The chain combines TRBV7-9 with TRBJ2-1, with TRBD2 matching 11 bases. Germline V lookup: CDR1 SEHNR, CDR2 FQNEAQ (reference sequence). With V trimmed by 1 base and J by 5 bases, 4 bases remained unmatched. This CDR3 comprises 16 residues. CDR3 sequence: CASSLDRLAGNNEQFF. As DNA, the CDR3 is TGTGCCAGCAGCTTAGATCGACTAGCGGGGAACAATGAGCAGTTCTTC.

The genes are TRBV5-8 and TRBJ2-1; perhaps TRBD1 as D (5 bases). The CDR3 length is 15 residues. Germline values: CDR1 SGHTS, CDR2 YDEGEE. V dropped 1 base and J dropped 3 bases, with 11 bases sitting between them. CDR3: CASSLSQGNYNEQFF. DNA of the CDR3: TGTGCCAGCAGCTTGAGTCAGGGAAACTACAATGAGCAGTTCTTC.

The CDR3 here is CASSVSGNSGNTIYF. The CDR3 DNA is TGTGCCAGCAGCGTTTCAGGGAACTCTGGAAACACCATATATTTT. The chain combines TRBV9 with TRBJ1-3, with a possible D match to TRBD1 (5 bases). The germline V and J ends were trimmed by 2 bases and 0 bases, with 9 bases remaining between them. The CDR3 spans 15 residues. Germline values: CDR1 SGDLS, CDR2 YYNGEE.

This clone was seen more than once but under ten times. The rearrangement joins TRBV10-1 to TRBJ1-5; 8 bases align to TRBD1. Germline V gene data show CDR1 as WNHNN and CDR2 as SYGVQD (reference sequence). V shed 4 bases and J 0 bases; nucleotides not matched to a gene: 5. The CDR3 covers 16 residues. The CDR3 sequence: CASSGKDRASNQPQHF. The DNA of the CDR3 is TGCGCCAGCAGTGGAAAGGACAGGGCTAGCAATCAGCCCCAGCATTTT.

The gene calls are TRBV11-3 and TRBJ2-1; D is perhaps TRBD2 (6 bases). The germline V gene encodes CDR1 SGHNT and CDR2 YENEEA. CDR3 length equals 15 residues. V was trimmed by 5 bases and J by 5 bases, leaving 16 bases between them. The CDR3 nucleotides are TGTGCCAGCAGCGGGGGGTATGGAGCCCACAATGAGCAGTTCTTC. It yields the protein CASSGGYGAHNEQFF.

This clone was seen a few times. The chain recombines TRBV4-3 with TRBJ1-4; 9 bases map to TRBD1. This CDR3 has 17 residues. Germline V gene sequence: CDR1 LGHNA, CDR2 YSLEER. With V trimmed by 0 bases and J by 5 bases, 7 bases remained unmatched. The CDR3 sequence: CASSQDSGTGLNEKLFF. CDR3 sequence (DNA): TGCGCCAGCAGCCAAGATTCGGGGACAGGGTTGAATGAAAAACTGTTTTTT.

The V call is TRBV4-1, the J call TRBJ2-6, with D unresolved. V was cut by 2 bases and J by 0 bases, with 8 bases left in between. Germline V gene lookup returns CDR1 MGHRA and CDR2 YSYEKL. The CDR3 length is 16 residues. This chain's CDR3 is CASSQLTISGANVLTF. The CDR3 nucleotides are TGCGCCAGCAGCCAACTAACCATCTCTGGGGCCAACGTCCTGACTTTC.

In its sample, this clone was seen a few times. The chain joins TRBV11-2 to TRBJ1-6; no firm D call. From germline, CDR1 is SGHAT and CDR2 FQNNGV. The CDR3 consists of 13 residues. The ends were cut back, 0 bases at V and 10 bases at J, with 7 bases in the middle. The CDR3 region is CASSLEGVSPLHF. CDR3 sequence (DNA): TGTGCCAGCAGCTTAGAGGGAGTCTCACCCCTCCACTTT.

J is TRBJ2-5 and V is TRBV6-5; a possible D gene is TRBD2 (6 bases). Trimming pared 5 bases from V and 0 bases from J, leaving 7 bases between. The CDR3 loop spans 13 amino acids. Germline V gene data show CDR1 as MNHEY and CDR2 as SVGAGI. The CDR3 is CASSRDYQETQYF. CDR3 nucleotide sequence: TGTGCCAGCAGTAGGGACTACCAAGAGACCCAGTACTTC.

This chain links TRBV27 with TRBJ1-2, with D perhaps TRBD1 (6 bases). The ends were cut back, 4 bases at V and 2 bases at J, with 20 bases in the middle. CDR3 length equals 17 residues. Per germline, CDR1 MNHEY and CDR2 SMNVEV (reference sequence). In DNA, the CDR3 is TGTGCCAGCAGTTACGTAACAGGGAGATTCCGGAACTATGGCTACACCTTC. Its protein product is CASSYVTGRFRNYGYTF.

J is TRBJ1-2 and V is TRBV29-1; TRBD1 matches 8 bases. The CDR3 has 12 amino acids. The J segment lost 5 bases and the V segment lost 4 bases, leaving 3 bases of the junction unmatched. CDR1 SQVTM and CDR2 ANQGSEA come from the germline V gene. The chain's CDR3 is CSVVGQDYGYTF. CDR3 bases: TGCAGCGTTGTGGGACAGGATTATGGCTACACCTTC.

As to this clone: The sample contains more than one DNA sequence encoding this CDR3. V gene TRBV18 combines with J gene TRBJ1-2; 10 bases are shared with TRBD1. The germline V gene encodes CDR1 KGHSH and CDR2 LQKENI. The CDR3 is made up of 15 amino acids. With V trimmed by 3 bases and J by 3 bases, 4 bases remained unmatched. The CDR3 DNA sequence: TGTGCCAGCTCACCGACAGGGGGCGCTGACTATGGCTACACCTTC. Residues: CASSPTGGADYGYTF.

J is TRBJ2-7 and V is TRBV7-8; no clear D. The CDR3 runs to 14 residues. CDR1 and CDR2 from the germline V gene are SGHVS and FQNEAQ. The V and J ends lost 1 base and 0 bases respectively, with 7 bases between them. The CDR3 spells CASSLDRISYEQYF. Here the CDR3 DNA reads TGTGCCAGCAGCTTAGACAGAATCTCCTACGAGCAGTACTTC.

The rearrangement links TRBV6-4 to TRBJ2-1; 12 nucleotides align to TRBD2. J lost 9 bases, V lost 3 bases, and 9 bases had no gene match. Germline-derived CDR1 and CDR2 are MRHNA and SNTAGT. The CDR3 is 16 residues long. CDR3 protein: CASSEDLAGGSGEQFF. The CDR3 DNA reads TGTGCCAGCAGTGAGGACCTAGCGGGAGGGTCGGGTGAGCAGTTCTTC.

The chain uses TRBV5-8 and TRBJ2-7, with 8 bases identical to TRBD2. The junction had 6 bases not matched to a gene; V was cut back by 2 bases and J by 2 bases. CDR1 and CDR2 (germline): SGHTS, YDEGEE. The CDR3 contains 15 residues. CDR3 nucleotide sequence: TGTGCCAGCAGCTTCCGAGTAGCGGGGACCTACGAGCAGTACTTC. Protein: CASSFRVAGTYEQYF. The full variable domain, its missing parts supplied by reference TRBV5-8 and TRBJ2-7, is EAGVTQSPTHLIKTRGQQATLRCSPISGHTSVYWYQQALGLGLQFLLWYDEGEERNRGNFPPRFSGRQFPNYSSELNVNALELEDSALYLCASSFRVAGTYEQYFGPGTRLTVT.

The rearrangement links TRBV6-1 to TRBJ1-4; 8 positions agree with TRBD1. Germline V gene sequence: CDR1 MNHNS, CDR2 SASEGT. V trimming: 7 bases; J trimming: 8 bases; junction bases outside the gene matches: 9. The CDR3 is made up of 14 amino acids. CDR3 amino acids: CASNLDRASEKLFF. The CDR3 nucleotides read TGTGCCAGCAACCTGGACAGGGCCTCGGAAAAACTGTTTTTT.

This chain connects TRBV7-2 to TRBJ2-7; TRBD1 matches at 8 bases. The CDR3 is 15 residues long. The junction had 9 bases not matched to a gene; V was cut back by 5 bases and J by 3 bases. Germline V CDR1 and CDR2: SGHTA, FQGNSA. The CDR3 protein is CASSMGTGKHYEQYF. CDR3 in DNA: TGTGCCAGCAGCATGGGGACAGGAAAACACTACGAGCAGTACTTC.

The rearrangement joins TRBV7-6 to TRBJ2-1; 15 bases agree with TRBD2. With 7 bases clipped from V and 8 bases from J, the junction kept 12 bases outside the gene matches. CDR1 is SGHVS, CDR2 FNYEAQ, per germline. This CDR3 spans 17 amino acids. In nucleotides, the CDR3 is TGTGCCAGCACCCCCCGCCGAGGACTAGCGGGGGGGCATGAGCAGTTCTTC. It yields the protein CASTPRRGLAGGHEQFF.

This sequence joins TRBV27 and TRBJ2-2, with 9 bases lining up with TRBD2. Trimming at V came to 2 bases and at J to 6 bases, leaving 4 bases not matched to a gene. The CDR3 sequence is 15 residues long. The germline CDR1 and CDR2 sequences are MNHEY and SMNVEV (reference sequence). The CDR3 DNA is TGTGCCAGCAGTTTAGACAGGACTAGCGCCGGGGAGCTGTTTTTT. Amino acids: CASSLDRTSAGELFF.

The rearrangement joins TRBV27 to TRBJ2-3; 7 nucleotides align to TRBD2. Germline V gene data show CDR1 as MNHEY and CDR2 as SMNVEV (reference sequence). CDR3 size: 16 residues. The junction had 4 bases not matched to a gene; V was cut back by 1 base and J by 0 bases. In DNA, the CDR3 is TGTGCCAGCAGTTTATGGACTAGTCCTAGCACAGATACGCAGTATTTT. Protein: CASSLWTSPSTDTQYF.

This rearrangement joins TRBV19 to TRBJ1-2; D is unresolved. This CDR3 contains 13 residues. The V gene's germline CDR1 is LNHDA and CDR2 SQIVND (reference sequence). V was trimmed by 6 bases and J by 4 bases, leaving 12 bases between them. This CDR3 is CASSPDGSYGYTF. As DNA, the CDR3 is TGTGCCAGTAGCCCCGACGGGAGCTATGGCTACACCTTC.